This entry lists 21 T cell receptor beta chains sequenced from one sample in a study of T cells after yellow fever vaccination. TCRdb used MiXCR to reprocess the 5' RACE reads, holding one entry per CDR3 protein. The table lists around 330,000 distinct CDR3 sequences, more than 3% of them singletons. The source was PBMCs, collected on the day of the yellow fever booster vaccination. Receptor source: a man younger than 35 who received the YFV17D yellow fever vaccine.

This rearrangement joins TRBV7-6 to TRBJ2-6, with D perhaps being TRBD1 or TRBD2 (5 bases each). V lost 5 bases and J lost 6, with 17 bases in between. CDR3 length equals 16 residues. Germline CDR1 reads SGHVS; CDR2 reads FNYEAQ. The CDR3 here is CASSPWDAEVANVLTF. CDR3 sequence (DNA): TGTGCCAGCAGCCCCTGGGACGCGGAAGTGGCCAACGTCCTGACTTTC.

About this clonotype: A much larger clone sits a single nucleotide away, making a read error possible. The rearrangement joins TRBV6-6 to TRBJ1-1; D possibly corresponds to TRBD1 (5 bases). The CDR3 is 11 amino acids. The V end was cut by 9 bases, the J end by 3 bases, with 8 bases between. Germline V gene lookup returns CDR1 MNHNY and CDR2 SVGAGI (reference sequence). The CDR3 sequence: CARGTDTEAFF. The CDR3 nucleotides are TGTGCCAGAGGGACGGACACTGAAGCTTTCTTT.

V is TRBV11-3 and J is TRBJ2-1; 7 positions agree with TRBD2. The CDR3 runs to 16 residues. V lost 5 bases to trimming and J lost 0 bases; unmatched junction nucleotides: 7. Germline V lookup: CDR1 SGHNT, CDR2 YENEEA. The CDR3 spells CASSLGGGSSYNEQFF. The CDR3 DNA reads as TGTGCCAGCAGCCTAGGCGGGGGTAGCTCCTACAATGAGCAGTTCTTC.

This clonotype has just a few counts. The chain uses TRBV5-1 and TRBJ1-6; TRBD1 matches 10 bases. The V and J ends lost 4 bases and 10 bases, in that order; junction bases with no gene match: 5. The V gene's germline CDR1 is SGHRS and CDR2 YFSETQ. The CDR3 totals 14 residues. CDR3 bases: TGCGCCAGCAGCAGGGGACAGGGGAGCTCACCCCTCCACTTT. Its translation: CASSRGQGSSPLHF.

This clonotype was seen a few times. CDR3 region: CASSFLRTGSTQKDTQYF. The CDR3 bases are TGTGCCAGCAGTTTCCTAAGGACAGGGAGTACCCAGAAGGATACGCAGTATTTT. The chain is built from TRBV28 and TRBJ2-3; TRBD1 aligns across 8 bases. Germline loops: CDR1 MDHEN, CDR2 SYDVKM. J gave up 6 bases and V 3 bases, and 17 bases lay outside the gene matches. The CDR3 length is 18 residues. Combining the CDR3 with reference TRBV28 and TRBJ2-3 gives the whole variable domain DVKVTQSSRYLVKRTGEKVFLECVQDMDHENMFWYRQDPGLGLRLIYFSYDVKMKEKGDIPEGYSVSREKKERFSLILESASTNQTSMYLCASSFLRTGSTQKDTQYFGPGTRLTVL.

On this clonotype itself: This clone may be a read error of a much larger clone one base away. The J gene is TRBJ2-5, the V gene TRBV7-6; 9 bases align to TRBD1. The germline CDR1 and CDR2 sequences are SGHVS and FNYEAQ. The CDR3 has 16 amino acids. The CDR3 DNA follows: TGTGACAGCAGCTTAGCGCCGGGACAGGGACTTGGGACCCAGTACTTC. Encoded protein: CDSSLAPGQGLGTQYF.

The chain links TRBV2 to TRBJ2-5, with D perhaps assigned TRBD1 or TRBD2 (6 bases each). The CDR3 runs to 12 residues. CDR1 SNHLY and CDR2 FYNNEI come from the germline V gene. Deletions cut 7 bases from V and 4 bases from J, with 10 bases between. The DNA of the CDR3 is TGTGCCAGCATCGGGGGCGGAGAGACCCAGTACTTC. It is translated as CASIGGGETQYF.

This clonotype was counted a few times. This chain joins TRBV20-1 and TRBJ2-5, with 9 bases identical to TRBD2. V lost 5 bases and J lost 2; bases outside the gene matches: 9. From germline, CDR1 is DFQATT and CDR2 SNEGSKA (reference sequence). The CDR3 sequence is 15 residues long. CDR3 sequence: CSALAGEGPQETQYF. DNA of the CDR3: TGCAGTGCTTTAGCGGGGGAAGGGCCACAAGAGACCCAGTACTTC.

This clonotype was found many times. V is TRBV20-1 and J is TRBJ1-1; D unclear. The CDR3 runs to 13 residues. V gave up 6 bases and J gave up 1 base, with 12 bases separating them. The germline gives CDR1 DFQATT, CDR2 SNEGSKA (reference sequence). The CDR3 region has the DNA TGCAGTGCCCCCGGTCCTGGGAACACTGAAGCTTTCTTT. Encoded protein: CSAPGPGNTEAFF.

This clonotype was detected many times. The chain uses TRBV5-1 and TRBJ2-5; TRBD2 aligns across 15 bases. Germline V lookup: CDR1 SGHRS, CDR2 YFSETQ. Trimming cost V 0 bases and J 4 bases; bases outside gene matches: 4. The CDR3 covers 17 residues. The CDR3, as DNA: TGCGCCAGCAGCTTGGAGGGACTAGCGGGGGGTGTAGAGACCCAGTACTTC. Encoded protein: CASSLEGLAGGVETQYF. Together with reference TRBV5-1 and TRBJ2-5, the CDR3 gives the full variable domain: KAGVTQTPRYLIKTRGQQVTLSCSPISGHRSVSWYQQTPGQGLQFLFEYFSETQRNKGNFPGRFSGRQFSNSRSEMNVSTLELGDSALYLCASSLEGLAGGVETQYFGPGTRLLVL.

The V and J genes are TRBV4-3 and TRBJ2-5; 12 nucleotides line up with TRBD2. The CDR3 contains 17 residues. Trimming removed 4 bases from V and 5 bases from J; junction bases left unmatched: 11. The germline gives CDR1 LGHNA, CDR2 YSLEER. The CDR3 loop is CASSPLPSGGAWETQYF. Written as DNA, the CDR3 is TGCGCCAGCAGCCCGCTCCCTAGCGGGGGGGCGTGGGAGACCCAGTACTTC.

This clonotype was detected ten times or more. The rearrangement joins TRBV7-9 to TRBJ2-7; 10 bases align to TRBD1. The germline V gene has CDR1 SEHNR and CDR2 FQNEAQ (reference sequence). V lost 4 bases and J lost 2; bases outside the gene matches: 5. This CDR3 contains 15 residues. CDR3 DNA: TGTGCCAGCAGCTCGGCCGGGACAGGGGCCTACGAGCAGTACTTC. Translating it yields CASSSAGTGAYEQYF.

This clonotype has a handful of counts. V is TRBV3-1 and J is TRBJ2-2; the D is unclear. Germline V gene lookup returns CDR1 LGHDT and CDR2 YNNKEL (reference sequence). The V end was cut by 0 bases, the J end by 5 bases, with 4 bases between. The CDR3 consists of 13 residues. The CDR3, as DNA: TGTGCCAGCAGCCAAGATTGGACCGGGGAGCTGTTTTTT. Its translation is CASSQDWTGELFF.

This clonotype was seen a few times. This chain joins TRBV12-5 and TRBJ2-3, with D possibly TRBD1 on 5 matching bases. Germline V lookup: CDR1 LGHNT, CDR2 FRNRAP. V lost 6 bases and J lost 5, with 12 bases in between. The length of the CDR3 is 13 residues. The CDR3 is CASGDQGRDTQYF. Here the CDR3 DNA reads TGTGCTAGTGGGGACCAGGGTAGAGATACGCAGTATTTT. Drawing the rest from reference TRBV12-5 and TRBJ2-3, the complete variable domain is DARVTQTPRHKVTEMGQEVTMRCQPILGHNTVFWYRQTMMQGLELLAYFRNRAPLDDSGMPKDRFSAEMPDATLATLKIQPSEPRDSAVYFCASGDQGRDTQYFGPGTRLTVL.

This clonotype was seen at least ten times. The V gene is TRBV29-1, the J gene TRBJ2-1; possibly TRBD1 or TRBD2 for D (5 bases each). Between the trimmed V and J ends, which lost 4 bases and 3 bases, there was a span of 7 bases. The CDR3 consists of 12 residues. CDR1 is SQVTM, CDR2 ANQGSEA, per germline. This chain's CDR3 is CSVGDGYNEQFF. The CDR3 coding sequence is TGCAGCGTTGGGGACGGCTACAATGAGCAGTTCTTC.

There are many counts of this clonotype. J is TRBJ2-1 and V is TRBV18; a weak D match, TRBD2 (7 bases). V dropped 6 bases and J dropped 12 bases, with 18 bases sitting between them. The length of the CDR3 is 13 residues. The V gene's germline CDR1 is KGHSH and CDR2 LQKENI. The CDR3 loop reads CASSPPSGGRQFF. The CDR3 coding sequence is TGTGCCAGCTCCCCCCCTTCCGGGGGGCGGCAGTTCTTC.

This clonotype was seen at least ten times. The CDR3 protein is CASSFNGADSPLHF. The DNA for the CDR3 is TGTGCCAGCAGTTTTAATGGGGCAGATTCACCCCTCCACTTT. The chain combines TRBV27 with TRBJ1-6; D is possibly TRBD1 (5 bases). Germline CDR1 and CDR2: MNHEY and SMNVEV (reference sequence). Trimming stripped 3 bases from V and 8 bases from J, with 11 bases between. The CDR3 runs to 14 residues.

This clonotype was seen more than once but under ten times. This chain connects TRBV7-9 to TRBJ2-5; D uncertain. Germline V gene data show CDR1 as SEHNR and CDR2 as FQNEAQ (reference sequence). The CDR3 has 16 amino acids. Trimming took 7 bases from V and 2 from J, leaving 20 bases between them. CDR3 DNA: TGTGCCAGCACCGATTTAAACATGGAGTTTCAAGAGACCCAGTACTTC. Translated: CASTDLNMEFQETQYF.

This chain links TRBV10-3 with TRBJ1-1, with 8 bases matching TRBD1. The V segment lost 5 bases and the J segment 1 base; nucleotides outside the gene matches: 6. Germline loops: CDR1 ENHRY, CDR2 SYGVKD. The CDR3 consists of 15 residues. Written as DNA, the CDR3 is TGTGCCATCAGTAACTCCGGGACAGGGAACACTGAAGCTTTCTTT. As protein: CAISNSGTGNTEAFF.

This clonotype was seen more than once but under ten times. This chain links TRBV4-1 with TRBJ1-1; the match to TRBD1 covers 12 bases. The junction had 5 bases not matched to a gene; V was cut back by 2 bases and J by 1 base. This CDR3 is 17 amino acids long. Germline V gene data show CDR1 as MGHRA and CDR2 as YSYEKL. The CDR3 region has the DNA TGCGCCAGCAGCCAAAGGGGGACAGGGGGCGAGAACACTGAAGCTTTCTTT. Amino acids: CASSQRGTGGENTEAFF.

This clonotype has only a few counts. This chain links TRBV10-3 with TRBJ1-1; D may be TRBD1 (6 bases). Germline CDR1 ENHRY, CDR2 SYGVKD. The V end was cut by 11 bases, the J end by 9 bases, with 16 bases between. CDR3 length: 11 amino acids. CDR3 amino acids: CAGGGGTQAFF. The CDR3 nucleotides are TGTGCCGGAGGAGGAGGGACACAAGCTTTCTTT.